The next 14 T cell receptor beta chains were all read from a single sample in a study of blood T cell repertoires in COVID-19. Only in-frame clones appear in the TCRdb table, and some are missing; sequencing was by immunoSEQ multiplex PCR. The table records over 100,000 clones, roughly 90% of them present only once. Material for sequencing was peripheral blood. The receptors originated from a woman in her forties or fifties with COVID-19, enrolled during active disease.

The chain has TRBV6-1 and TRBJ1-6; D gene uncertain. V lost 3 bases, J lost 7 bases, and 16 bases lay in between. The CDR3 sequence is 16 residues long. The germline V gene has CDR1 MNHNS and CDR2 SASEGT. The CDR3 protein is CASSDLPRSINSPLHF. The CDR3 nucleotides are TGTGCCAGCAGTGATCTCCCCCGGTCTATCAATTCACCCCTCCACTTT.

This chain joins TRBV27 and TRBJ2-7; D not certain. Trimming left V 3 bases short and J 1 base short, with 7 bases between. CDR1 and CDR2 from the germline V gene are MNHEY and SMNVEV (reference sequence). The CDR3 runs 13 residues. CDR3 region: CASSFWQSYEQYF. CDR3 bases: TGTGCCAGCAGTTTTTGGCAGTCCTACGAGCAGTACTTC.

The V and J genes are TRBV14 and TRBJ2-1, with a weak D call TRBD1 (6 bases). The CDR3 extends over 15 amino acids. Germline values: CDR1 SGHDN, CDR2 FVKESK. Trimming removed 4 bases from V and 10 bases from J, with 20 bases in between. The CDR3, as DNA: TGTGCCAGCAGCCCAGTGGGGGCCGGTCTCGGGGAGCAGTTCTTC. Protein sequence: CASSPVGAGLGEQFF.

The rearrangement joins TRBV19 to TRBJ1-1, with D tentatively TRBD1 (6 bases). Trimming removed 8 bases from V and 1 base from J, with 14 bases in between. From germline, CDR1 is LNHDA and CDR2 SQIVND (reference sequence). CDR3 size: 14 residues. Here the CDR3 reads CASQSGGANTEAFF. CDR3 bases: TGTGCCAGTCAAAGCGGGGGCGCGAACACTGAAGCTTTCTTT. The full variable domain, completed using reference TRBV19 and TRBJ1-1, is DGGITQSPKYLFRKEGQNVTLSCEQNLNHDAMYWYRQDPGQGLRLIYYSQIVNDFQKGDIAEGYSVSREKKESFPLTVTSAQKNPTAFYLCASQSGGANTEAFFGQGTRLTVV.

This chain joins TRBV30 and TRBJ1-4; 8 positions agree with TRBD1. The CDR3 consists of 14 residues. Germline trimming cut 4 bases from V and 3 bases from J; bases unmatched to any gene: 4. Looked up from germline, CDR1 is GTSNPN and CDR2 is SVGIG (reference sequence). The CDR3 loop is CAWTGGTSNEKLFF. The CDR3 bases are TGTGCCTGGACAGGGGGCACATCTAATGAAAAACTGTTTTTT.

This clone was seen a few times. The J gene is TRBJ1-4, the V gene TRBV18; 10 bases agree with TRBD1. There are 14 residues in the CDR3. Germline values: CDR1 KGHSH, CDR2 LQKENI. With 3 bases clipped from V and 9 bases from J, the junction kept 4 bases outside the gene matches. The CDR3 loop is CASSPGTGDQKLFF. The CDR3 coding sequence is TGTGCCAGCTCACCTGGGACAGGGGATCAAAAACTGTTTTTT.

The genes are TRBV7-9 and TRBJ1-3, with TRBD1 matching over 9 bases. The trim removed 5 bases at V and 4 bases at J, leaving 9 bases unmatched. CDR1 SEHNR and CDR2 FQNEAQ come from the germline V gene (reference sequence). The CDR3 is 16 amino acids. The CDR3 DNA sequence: TGTGCCAGCAGCGCCCAACAGGGGGCGCCGGGAAACACCATATATTTT. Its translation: CASSAQQGAPGNTIYF.

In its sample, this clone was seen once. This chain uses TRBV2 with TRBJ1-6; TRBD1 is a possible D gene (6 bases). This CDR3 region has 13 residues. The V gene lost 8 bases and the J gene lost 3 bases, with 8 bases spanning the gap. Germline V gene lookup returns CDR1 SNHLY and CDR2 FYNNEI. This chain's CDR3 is CASAGDYNSPLHF. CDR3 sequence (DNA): TGTGCCAGCGCAGGGGACTATAATTCACCCCTCCACTTT.

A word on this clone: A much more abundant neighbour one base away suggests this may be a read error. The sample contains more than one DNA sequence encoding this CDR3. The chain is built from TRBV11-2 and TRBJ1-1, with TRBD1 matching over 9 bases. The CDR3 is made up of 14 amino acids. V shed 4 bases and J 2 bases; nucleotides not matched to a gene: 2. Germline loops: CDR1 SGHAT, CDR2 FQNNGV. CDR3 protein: CASSSGQGNTEAFF. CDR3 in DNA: TGTGCCAGCAGCTCGGGACAGGGAAACACTGAAGCTTTCTTT.

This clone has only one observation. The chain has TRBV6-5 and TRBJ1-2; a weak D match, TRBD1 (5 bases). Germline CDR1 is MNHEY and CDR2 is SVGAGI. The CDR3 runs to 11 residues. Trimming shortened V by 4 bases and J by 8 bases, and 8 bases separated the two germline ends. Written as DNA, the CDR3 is TGTGCCAGCAGTTGGGGCTACGGCTACACCTTC. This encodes CASSWGYGYTF.

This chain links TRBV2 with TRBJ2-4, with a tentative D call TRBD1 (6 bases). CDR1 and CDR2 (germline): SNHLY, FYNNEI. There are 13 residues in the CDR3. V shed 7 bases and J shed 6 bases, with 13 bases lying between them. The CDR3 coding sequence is TGTGCCAGCAATGGGGGCACCTCAAACATTCAGTACTTC. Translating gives CASNGGTSNIQYF. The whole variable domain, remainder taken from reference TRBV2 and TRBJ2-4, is EPEVTQTPSHQVTQMGQEVILRCVPISNHLYFYWYRQILGQKVEFLVSFYNNEISEKSEIFDDQFSVERPDGSNFTLKIRSTKLEDSAMYFCASNGGTSNIQYFGAGTRLSVL.

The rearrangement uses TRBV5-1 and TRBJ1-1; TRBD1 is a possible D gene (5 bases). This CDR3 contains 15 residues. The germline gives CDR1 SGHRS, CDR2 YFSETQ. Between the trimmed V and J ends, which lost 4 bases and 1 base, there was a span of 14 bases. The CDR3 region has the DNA TGCGCCAGCAGCCAAGCCGCGGGGCAGAACACTGAAGCTTTCTTT. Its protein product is CASSQAAGQNTEAFF.

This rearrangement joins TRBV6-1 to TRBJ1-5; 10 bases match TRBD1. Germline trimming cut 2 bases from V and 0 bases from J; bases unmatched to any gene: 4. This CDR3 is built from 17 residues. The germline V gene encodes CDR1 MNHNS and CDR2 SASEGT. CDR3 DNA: TGTGCCAGCAGTGAAAGGGGGACAGGGGTTAGCAATCAGCCCCAGCATTTT. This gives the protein CASSERGTGVSNQPQHF.

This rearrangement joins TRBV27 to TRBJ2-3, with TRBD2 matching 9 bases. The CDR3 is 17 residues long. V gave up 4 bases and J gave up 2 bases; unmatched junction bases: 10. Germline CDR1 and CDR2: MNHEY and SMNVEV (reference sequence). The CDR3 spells CASSSRRLADITDTQYF. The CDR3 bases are TGTGCCAGCAGTTCCCGACGACTAGCGGACATCACAGATACGCAGTATTTT.